The entry that follows covers one T cell receptor beta chain sequence. The antigen remains undetermined. Sequencing used cDNA as its template, made by extracting RNA and reverse transcribing it. Generated by immunoSEQ multiplex PCR, the TCRdb table keeps only in-frame clones and is missing some. Among about 210,000 clones listed, 66% were seen once. The data were obtained in a study of CD8+ T cells in alopecia areata. Overall study results and limits: Tofacitinib significantly lowered scalp clonality and expanded CD8+ clones among the top 100. In scalp and blood, many expanded lesional clones persisted during tofacitinib.

Treatment in this sample: oral pan-JAK inhibitor, 5-10 mg twice daily. Source: CD4+ T cells sorted from blood, taken around week 42, from a patient treated with tofacitinib. The TCR originated in a human donor with alopecia areata.

The CDR3 sequence is CATSRDWGNTEAFF. For the CDR3, the DNA is TGTGCCACCAGCAGAGATTGGGGCAACACTGAAGCTTTCTTT. The V gene is TRBV15, the J gene TRBJ1-1, with D maybe TRBD1 (5 bases). CDR3 length equals 14 residues. Germline CDR1 is LNHNV and CDR2 is YYDKDF (reference sequence). The V gene lost 0 bases and the J gene lost 2 bases, with 7 bases spanning the gap.